Listed here are 19 T cell receptor beta chains from one sample, sequenced in a study of STAT5B mutations in CD4+ large granular lymphocyte leukemia. TCRdb's table, derived via immunoSEQ multiplex PCR, lists solely in-frame clones and lacks some. The sample contains around 48,000 clones, approximately 70% of which appear only once. Material for sequencing was CD4+ T cells from blood buffy coats. All receptors derive from a human donor in good health.

The chain links TRBV10-3 to TRBJ1-6; no definite D call. The CDR3 has 15 residues. Trimming pared 6 bases from V and 0 bases from J, leaving 9 bases between. Germline loops: CDR1 ENHRY, CDR2 SYGVKD. The CDR3 region has the DNA TGTGCCATCAGGACCGATAGCTCCTATAATTCACCCCTCCACTTT. Translated, it gives CAIRTDSSYNSPLHF.

J is TRBJ2-6 and V is TRBV6-1; TRBD1 or TRBD2 may be the D gene (5 bases each). The V and J ends lost 4 bases and 0 bases respectively, with 10 bases between them. CDR1 MNHNS and CDR2 SASEGT come from the germline V gene. The CDR3 spans 16 residues. The CDR3 region is CASSANGGSGANVLTF. The CDR3 nucleotides are TGTGCCAGCAGTGCTAATGGGGGCTCTGGGGCCAACGTCCTGACTTTC.

The CDR3 loop is CASSDGAGVEAFF. DNA of the CDR3: TGTGCCAGCAGTGATGGGGCGGGGGTTGAAGCTTTCTTT. The chain couples TRBV2 to TRBJ1-1; tentative D call: TRBD1 (5 bases). Germline CDR1 and CDR2: SNHLY and FYNNEI. This CDR3 is 13 amino acids long. The V gene lost 3 bases and the J gene lost 7 bases, with 12 bases spanning the gap.

This clone was recorded a few times. V usage is TRBV20-1 and J usage is TRBJ1-1; weak D call: TRBD1 (5 bases). The CDR3 loop spans 11 amino acids. Trimming cost V 7 bases and J 1 base, with 7 bases left between them. CDR1 and CDR2 from the germline V gene are DFQATT and SNEGSKA (reference sequence). The CDR3 protein is CSGGGNTEAFF. DNA for the CDR3: TGCAGTGGGGGGGGGAACACTGAAGCTTTCTTT.

The chain couples TRBV9 to TRBJ2-2; D not resolved. Germline V lookup: CDR1 SGDLS, CDR2 YYNGEE. V lost 1 base and J lost 4, with 5 bases in between. CDR3 length: 13 residues. The chain's CDR3 is CASSVQGTGELFF. The CDR3 nucleotides read TGTGCCAGCAGCGTACAAGGCACCGGGGAGCTGTTTTTT.

This sequence joins TRBV10-3 and TRBJ2-2; either TRBD1 or TRBD2 may fit D (5 bases each). V gave up 2 bases and J gave up 0 bases, with 7 bases separating them. CDR3 length: 15 residues. CDR1 and CDR2 (germline): ENHRY, SYGVKD. The CDR3 DNA follows: TGTGCCATCAGTGAGGGGGACGCGAACACCGGGGAGCTGTTTTTT. It codes for CAISEGDANTGELFF.

This sequence joins TRBV10-3 and TRBJ2-7; D gene uncertain. Germline CDR1 is ENHRY and CDR2 is SYGVKD. The CDR3 totals 15 residues. Trimming removed 3 bases at V and 0 bases at J, with 12 bases between. The CDR3 protein is CAISDGSTYSYEQYF. The CDR3 bases are TGTGCCATCAGTGACGGGTCAACCTACTCCTACGAGCAGTACTTC.

The rearrangement joins TRBV28 to TRBJ1-2; D is ambiguous. The germline CDR1 and CDR2 sequences are MDHEN and SYDVKM. The CDR3 covers 12 residues. The V and J ends lost 10 bases and 5 bases respectively, with 14 bases between them. CDR3 bases: TGTGCCATCAACCCCGTGGGGTATGGCTACACCTTC. Its protein product is CAINPVGYGYTF.

This chain links TRBV5-1 with TRBJ1-2; TRBD1 is a possible D gene (6 bases). The V gene's germline CDR1 is SGHRS and CDR2 YFSETQ. The length of the CDR3 is 15 residues. Trimming took 0 bases from V and 6 from J, leaving 15 bases between them. In DNA form, the CDR3 reads TGCGCCAGCAGCTTGGATCCCCAGGGGCTGGATGGCTACACCTTC. This sequence encodes CASSLDPQGLDGYTF.

The chain links TRBV2 to TRBJ2-5; 13 nucleotides line up with TRBD2. The CDR3 loop spans 16 amino acids. Trimming removed 6 bases from V and 4 bases from J; junction bases left unmatched: 8. Germline values: CDR1 SNHLY, CDR2 FYNNEI. Here the CDR3 reads CASRKTSGGPGETQYF. Written as DNA, the CDR3 is TGTGCCAGCAGGAAGACTAGCGGGGGGCCCGGAGAGACCCAGTACTTC.

The rearrangement joins TRBV10-2 to TRBJ1-5; TRBD1 might be the D (5 bases). The germline gives CDR1 WSHSY, CDR2 SAAADI. This CDR3 spans 13 amino acids. V lost 2 bases, J lost 7 bases, and 9 bases lay in between. CDR3 DNA: TGCGCCAGCAGTGAGCAGGGAAGACAGCCCCAGCATTTT. It translates to CASSEQGRQPQHF.

This clone was detected only a few times. The chain is built from TRBV7-2 and TRBJ2-2, with D perhaps TRBD1 (6 bases). The CDR3 sequence is 15 residues long. The V gene lost 5 bases and the J gene lost 0 bases, with 10 bases spanning the gap. The V gene's germline CDR1 is SGHTA and CDR2 FQGNSA. CDR3: CASSPRQANTGELFF. CDR3 DNA sequence: TGTGCCAGCAGCCCCAGACAGGCGAACACCGGGGAGCTGTTTTTT.

This clone was seen a few times. The V gene is TRBV5-6, the J gene TRBJ1-5, with no clear D. The CDR3 contains 14 residues. Germline CDR1 is SGHDT and CDR2 is YYEEEE. The V end was cut by 4 bases, the J end by 4 bases, with 12 bases between. DNA for the CDR3: TGTGCCAGCAGCCGAAGAGACGGGAATCAGCCCCAGCATTTT. Translation gives CASSRRDGNQPQHF.

The V gene is TRBV7-3, the J gene TRBJ2-3, with 13 bases that match TRBD2. V shed 5 bases and J 4 bases; nucleotides not matched to a gene: 6. The length of the CDR3 is 16 residues. Germline CDR1 SGHTA, CDR2 FQGTGA. CDR3 residues: CASSPTSGGAPDTQYF. Here the CDR3 DNA reads TGTGCCAGCAGCCCAACTAGCGGGGGGGCACCAGATACGCAGTATTTT.

This clone was counted a few times. The chain carries TRBV11-2 and TRBJ1-4, with D perhaps TRBD1 (6 bases). The CDR3 spans 14 residues. Trimming removed 1 base from V and 7 bases from J, with 10 bases in between. CDR1 is SGHAT, CDR2 FQNNGV, per germline. The DNA of the CDR3 is TGTGCCAGCAGCTTAGGTCAGGGGTCTGAAAAACTGTTTTTT. As protein: CASSLGQGSEKLFF.

This CDR3 reads CASSRGQLEETQYF. The CDR3 bases are TGCGCCAGCAGCCGGGGACAGTTAGAAGAGACCCAGTACTTC. J is TRBJ2-5 and V is TRBV4-1; 7 bases are a match to TRBD1. The CDR3 contains 14 residues. Germline CDR1 and CDR2: MGHRA and YSYEKL. Losses at the gene ends were 4 bases for V and 3 bases for J; bases not matched to a gene: 5.

The chain links TRBV30 to TRBJ2-5; 7 bases are shared with TRBD1. This CDR3 region has 14 residues. The junction had 6 bases not matched to a gene; V was cut back by 3 bases and J by 2 bases. CDR1 is GTSNPN, CDR2 SVGIG, per germline (reference sequence). The CDR3 DNA is TGTGCCTGGAGGGATTGGGACAGTCAAGAGACCCAGTACTTC. The encoded protein is CAWRDWDSQETQYF.

The chain combines TRBV6-1 with TRBJ2-1; the D gene is possibly TRBD2 (6 bases). Trimming removed 2 bases from V and 4 bases from J, with 6 bases in between. The CDR3 is 13 residues long. The germline gives CDR1 MNHNS, CDR2 SASEGT. The CDR3 sequence is CASSERGYNEQFF. The CDR3 nucleotides read TGTGCCAGCAGTGAACGGGGGTACAATGAGCAGTTCTTC.

This clone appeared a few times. The J gene is TRBJ2-2, the V gene TRBV7-9, with D maybe TRBD2 (6 bases). The CDR3 covers 14 residues. Trimming cost V 5 bases and J 5 bases, with 12 bases left between them. Looked up from germline, CDR1 is SEHNR and CDR2 is FQNEAQ (reference sequence). The CDR3 spells CASSERGSTGELFF. The CDR3 bases are TGTGCCAGCAGCGAACGGGGGAGTACCGGGGAGCTGTTTTTT.